This TCR beta chain appears in the sequencing data of a study of T-cell reconstitution after alpha-beta-depleted transplantation in children. Study outcomes and limitations: Several hundred expanded graft clones reportedly supplied alpha-beta T cells about two months after transplant. Surviving recipient T cells and thymic progenitors produced the high day-60 TCRbeta diversity seen in some patients. A year post-transplant, T-cell counts and diversity derived mostly from newly produced T cells.

Germline loops: CDR1 LNHNV, CDR2 YYDKDF (reference sequence). CDR3 length: 17 residues. V trimming: 5 bases; J trimming: 6 bases; junction bases outside the gene matches: 15. This clonotype was counted a few times. Its target is unknown. For TCRbeta, the library was prepared with unique molecular identifiers. TCRdb redid the calling of the PCR reads with MiXCR, one entry per CDR3 protein. The sample contains 300,000 to 400,000 distinct CDR3 sequences, 16% of which appear only once. The chain is built from TRBV15 and TRBJ2-3; 9 bases map to TRBD2. The input for sequencing was PBMCs, mostly from graft donor cells, taken 360 days after TCRalphabeta/CD19-depleted stem cell transplant. This clonotype was obtained from a male patient aged 2 to 9 who had a stem cell transplant for acute lymphoblastic leukemia, so the T cells may come from the graft donor. CDR3 DNA: TGTGCCACCAGCCCGACTACCTATAGCGGGAGTAGGGATACGCAGTATTTT. Protein: CATSPTTYSGSRDTQYF.